This TCR beta chain emerged from a study of T-cell memory formation after mild COVID-19. Study overall: TCR clusters showed largely donor specificity.

Using its own MiXCR run on the 5' RACE reads, TCRdb lists one record per CDR3 protein. The table shows hundreds of thousands of distinct CDR3 sequences, with roughly 25% occurring only once. Comment on this clonotype: Its antigen remains unknown.

The study's findings and limits: Pre-infection memory showed some responding clones, and this suggested that cross-reactive memory joined.

Germline CDR1 is SGHRS and CDR2 is YFSETQ. The length of the CDR3 is 15 residues. V was trimmed by 3 bases and J by 6 bases, leaving 13 bases between them. This TCR came from an adult woman who had mild COVID-19 (a few samples of this study predate the infection). Cell type and time point are not known. The J gene is TRBJ1-6, the V gene TRBV5-1, with D perhaps TRBD1 (5 bases). Sequenced sample: PBMCs or a T cell subset sorted from them (not recorded which). CDR3 nucleotides: TGCGCCAGCAGCTCCCTCCCAGGGATTAATTCACCCCTCCACTTT. Residues: CASSSLPGINSPLHF. Full variable domain (remainder filled in from reference TRBV5-1 and TRBJ1-6): KAGVTQTPRYLIKTRGQQVTLSCSPISGHRSVSWYQQTPGQGLQFLFEYFSETQRNKGNFPGRFSGRQFSNSRSEMNVSTLELGDSALYLCASSSLPGINSPLHFGNGTRLTVT.